These 26 T cell receptor beta chains share one sample of origin, sequenced in a study of post-analysis software for immune sequencing data. Study conclusions and caveats: Higher frequency in patients than in controls was seen for about five TRBV segments, with TRBV5-6, TRBV5-1 and TRBV20-1 among them.

Every TCR beta cDNA library bore unique molecular identifiers. TCRdb recomputed calls from the PCR reads with MiXCR, one row per CDR3 protein. The table lists over 700,000 distinct CDR3 sequences, 25% to 30% of them singletons. No antigen is known for these receptors. The specimen sequenced was blood. The receptor set was obtained from a girl aged 10 to 17 with multiple sclerosis.

The rearrangement uses TRBV20-1 and TRBJ2-5; 10 bases agree with TRBD1. The V gene end was trimmed by 4 bases and the J gene end by 4 bases; junction bases not matched to a gene: 3. Looked up from germline, CDR1 is DFQATT and CDR2 is SNEGSKA (reference sequence). This CDR3 is built from 13 residues. In nucleotides, the CDR3 is TGCAGTGCTATAGACAGGGGGCGAGAGACCCAGTACTTC. It codes for CSAIDRGRETQYF.

V gene TRBV24-1 combines with J gene TRBJ2-5, with 10 nucleotides matching TRBD2. The closer fit of TRBJ2-7 to the DNA end suggests the J call may be wrong. The CDR3 sequence is 16 residues long. Looked up from germline, CDR1 is KGHDR and CDR2 is SFDVKD. CDR3 amino acids: CATSDGKLAGVSEQYF. Here the CDR3 DNA reads TGTGCCACCAGTGACGGAAAGCTAGCGGGAGTTAGCGAGCAGTACTTC.

The chain joins TRBV12-5 to TRBJ2-1; TRBD1 matches 8 bases. The V segment lost 1 base and the J segment 2 bases; nucleotides outside the gene matches: 1. Looked up from germline, CDR1 is LGHNT and CDR2 is FRNRAP. The CDR3 spans 15 residues. The DNA for the CDR3 is TGTGCTAGTGGTTTGGGACAGGGGACCTACAATGAGCAGTTCTTC. Amino acid sequence: CASGLGQGTYNEQFF.

This clonotype was counted many times. This chain uses TRBV7-8 with TRBJ2-7, with D unresolved. The germline V gene encodes CDR1 SGHVS and CDR2 FQNEAQ. The CDR3 has 15 residues. Deletions cut 0 bases from V and 5 bases from J, with 14 bases between. Here the CDR3 reads CASSLASLLGDEQYF. CDR3 coding DNA: TGTGCCAGCAGCTTAGCGAGCCTCCTGGGTGACGAGCAGTACTTC.

This clonotype occurred many times. The chain combines TRBV6-2 or TRBV6-3 with TRBJ2-5; D remains ambiguous. V shed 5 bases and J shed 7 bases, with 11 bases lying between them. Germline CDR1 and CDR2: MNHEY and SVGEGT. The CDR3 is made up of 12 amino acids. DNA for the CDR3: TGTGCCAGCAGTATACGATCCGGGACCCAGTACTTC. Its translation is CASSIRSGTQYF.

The V gene is TRBV24-1, the J gene TRBJ2-1; no firm D call. Germline-derived CDR1 and CDR2 are KGHDR and SFDVKD. The CDR3 spans 14 residues. Trimming pared 7 bases from V and 5 bases from J, leaving 14 bases between. CDR3: CATSPGPGNNEQFF. For the CDR3, the DNA is TGTGCCACCAGCCCCGGGCCTGGGAACAATGAGCAGTTCTTC.

The chain combines TRBV10-3 with TRBJ2-7; TRBD2 aligns across 7 bases. Trimming removed 2 bases from V and 4 bases from J; junction bases left unmatched: 11. The CDR3 totals 16 residues. The germline gives CDR1 ENHRY, CDR2 SYGVKD. The CDR3 region is CAISESRAGVAYEQYF. CDR3 in DNA: TGTGCCATCAGTGAGAGTAGGGCGGGAGTGGCGTACGAGCAGTACTTC.

In this sample, this clonotype turned up a few times. The V call is TRBV6-2 or TRBV6-3, the J call TRBJ2-6; D remains unclear. This CDR3 contains 19 residues. Germline values: CDR1 MNHEY, CDR2 SVGEGT. With 5 bases removed from V and 0 bases from J, the gap between germline ends came to 20 bases. In nucleotides, the CDR3 is TGTGCCAGCAGTATCCCCGTGGCAGGCTTCACCTCTGGGGCCAACGTCCTGACTTTC. Its protein product is CASSIPVAGFTSGANVLTF.

This clonotype was seen more than once but under ten times. In DNA form, the CDR3 reads TGCAGTGCCGGCGGGACAGACAATAATGAAAAACTGTTTTTT. Its protein product is CSAGGTDNNEKLFF. V and J are TRBV20-1 and TRBJ1-4; 7 nucleotides align to TRBD1. CDR3 length equals 14 residues. Trimming cost V 6 bases and J 4 bases; bases outside gene matches: 8. The germline CDR1 and CDR2 sequences are DFQATT and SNEGSKA (reference sequence).

The V and J genes are TRBV4-1 and TRBJ1-1, with D unclear. The CDR3 extends over 15 amino acids. Germline V gene lookup returns CDR1 MGHRA and CDR2 YSYEKL. The V gene lost 4 bases and the J gene lost 0 bases, with 12 bases spanning the gap. This CDR3 reads CASSLQSGMNTEAFF. The CDR3 coding sequence is TGCGCCAGCAGCCTACAGTCGGGTATGAACACTGAAGCTTTCTTT.

This rearrangement joins TRBV29-1 to TRBJ2-1, with D possibly matching TRBD1 (5 bases). Germline-derived CDR1 and CDR2 are SQVTM and ANQGSEA. There are 12 residues in the CDR3. The chain's CDR3 is CTLAGPYNEQFF. The CDR3 nucleotides are TGCACCTTGGCAGGGCCCTACAATGAGCAGTTCTTC.

A few counts support this clonotype. J is TRBJ2-7 and V is TRBV5-1; D unclear. CDR1 and CDR2 from the germline V gene are SGHRS and YFSETQ. Deletions cut 4 bases from V and 6 bases from J, with 14 bases between. The CDR3 consists of 13 residues. CDR3 residues: CASSPRTVSEQYF. As DNA, the CDR3 is TGCGCCAGCAGCCCCAGGACCGTCAGCGAGCAGTACTTC. Variable domain in full (rest from reference TRBV5-1 and TRBJ2-7): KAGVTQTPRYLIKTRGQQVTLSCSPISGHRSVSWYQQTPGQGLQFLFEYFSETQRNKGNFPGRFSGRQFSNSRSEMNVSTLELGDSALYLCASSPRTVSEQYFGPGTRLTVT.

This sequence joins TRBV13 and TRBJ2-1; no clear D gene. The length of the CDR3 is 13 residues. Trimming removed 0 bases from V and 15 bases from J, with 15 bases in between. CDR1 and CDR2 (germline): PRHDT, FYEKMQ (reference sequence). The CDR3 reads CASSLGRWEGRFF. CDR3 DNA sequence: TGTGCCAGCAGCTTAGGCCGGTGGGAAGGGCGGTTCTTC.

In this sample, this clonotype turned up a few times. The chain uses TRBV29-1 and TRBJ2-7; 12 nucleotides match TRBD2. The germline CDR1 and CDR2 sequences are SQVTM and ANQGSEA. V was pared by 7 bases and J by 6 bases, with 7 bases of the junction left unmatched. The CDR3 covers 13 residues. For the CDR3, the DNA is TGCAGCGCCTTGACTAGCGGGAGCCTCGAGCAGTACTTC. Its protein is CSALTSGSLEQYF.

This chain links TRBV29-1 with TRBJ2-7, with 11 bases identical to TRBD2. With 4 bases clipped from V and 5 bases from J, the junction kept 4 bases outside the gene matches. The CDR3 spans 13 residues. Germline V lookup: CDR1 SQVTM, CDR2 ANQGSEA. CDR3 nucleotide sequence: TGCAGCGTTGGCACTAGCGGGAGCGACGAGCAGTACTTC. Translated, it gives CSVGTSGSDEQYF.

The J gene is TRBJ2-1, the V gene TRBV9; TRBD1 matches at 8 bases. Per the germline V gene, CDR1 is SGDLS and CDR2 is YYNGEE. CDR3 size: 16 residues. After removal of 4 bases from V and 7 bases from J, the junction contained 13 bases not matched to a gene. Here the CDR3 DNA reads TGTGCCAGCAGCATTCCCGACAGGGGTCTGGGGAATGAGCAGTTCTTC. The encoded protein is CASSIPDRGLGNEQFF.

This clonotype has only a few counts. The V call is TRBV7-2, the J call TRBJ2-7; 8 nucleotides match TRBD1. The CDR3 is 15 residues long. J lost 3 bases, V lost 0 bases, and 4 bases had no gene match. Per germline, CDR1 SGHTA and CDR2 FQGNSA. The CDR3 DNA follows: TGTGCCAGCAGCTTAGCGACAGGGGCGGGCTACGAGCAGTACTTC. Encoded protein: CASSLATGAGYEQYF.

This sequence joins TRBV6-1 and TRBJ2-1; D call uncertain. The CDR3 loop spans 15 amino acids. Germline CDR1 and CDR2: MNHNS and SASEGT. V lost 2 bases, J lost 9 bases, and 17 bases lay in between. CDR3 residues: CASSERLQRPAEQFF. CDR3 DNA sequence: TGTGCCAGCAGTGAACGTCTTCAACGGCCTGCTGAGCAGTTCTTC.

This chain joins TRBV3-1 and TRBJ2-5; weak D call: TRBD2 (6 bases). Germline loops: CDR1 LGHDT, CDR2 YNNKEL (reference sequence). Trimming left V 4 bases short and J 5 bases short, with 17 bases between. This CDR3 contains 15 residues. The CDR3 sequence is CASSPVDGGEETQYF. The CDR3 coding sequence is TGTGCCAGCAGCCCAGTGGACGGGGGAGAGGAGACCCAGTACTTC.

The V and J genes are TRBV20-1 and TRBJ2-5, with unresolved D. Germline V gene data show CDR1 as DFQATT and CDR2 as SNEGSKA (reference sequence). The CDR3 sequence is 12 residues long. V was pared by 3 bases and J by 1 base, with 6 bases between. The CDR3 here is CSASTFQETQYF. DNA for the CDR3: TGCAGTGCTAGTACCTTCCAAGAGACCCAGTACTTC.

The chain uses TRBV5-1 and TRBJ2-3, with D perhaps matching TRBD1 or TRBD2 (5 bases each). CDR1 and CDR2 from the germline V gene are SGHRS and YFSETQ. The CDR3 consists of 16 residues. V was pared by 4 bases and J by 4 bases, with 19 bases between. As DNA, the CDR3 is TGCGCCAGCAGCCCGACACCGGGACGCGCCCCAGATACGCAGTATTTT. This encodes CASSPTPGRAPDTQYF.

The chain recombines TRBV18 with TRBJ2-7; 8 bases line up with TRBD1. Losses at the gene ends were 3 bases for V and 6 bases for J; bases not matched to a gene: 7. Germline assignment: CDR1 KGHSH and CDR2 LQKENI. The CDR3 extends over 14 amino acids. CDR3 nucleotide sequence: TGTGCCAGCTCACCCCGGACAGGGTTGGCCGAGCAGTACTTC. Its translation is CASSPRTGLAEQYF. Full variable domain (missing parts from reference TRBV18 and TRBJ2-7): NAGVMQNPRHLVRRRGQEARLRCSPMKGHSHVYWYRQLPEEGLKFMVYLQKENIIDESGMPKERFSAEFPKEGPSILRIQQVVRGDSAAYFCASSPRTGLAEQYFGPGTRLTVT.

This chain uses TRBV7-8 with TRBJ2-7; D remains unclear. The CDR3 spans 14 residues. CDR1 and CDR2 (germline): SGHVS, FQNEAQ. V lost 1 base to trimming and J lost 2 bases, with 9 bases between them. Written as DNA, the CDR3 is TGTGCCAGCAGCTTAGGCTCTCCGACCTACGAGCAGTACTTC. Its protein is CASSLGSPTYEQYF. Looking up the rest from reference TRBV7-8 and TRBJ2-7 gives the full variable domain: GAGVSQSPRYKVAKRGQDVALRCDPISGHVSLFWYQQALGQGPEFLTYFQNEAQLDKSGLPSDRFFAERPEGSVSTLKIQRTQQEDSAVYLCASSLGSPTYEQYFGPGTRLTVT.

A few counts support this clonotype. Compared with germline, one end of the junction differs, possibly owing to a read error. The chain is built from TRBV2 and TRBJ2-7; 7 bases fit TRBD2. CDR1 is SNHLY and CDR2 is FYNNEI in the germline V gene. The CDR3 spans 12 residues. CDR3 amino acids: CVSSGTAYEQYF. In DNA form, the CDR3 reads TGTGTCAGCAGCGGGACTGCATACGAGCAGTACTTC.

The chain is built from TRBV4-3 and TRBJ2-7; D may be TRBD1 (6 bases). Trimming left V 0 bases short and J 0 bases short, with 9 bases between. The germline V gene has CDR1 LGHNA and CDR2 YSLEER. This CDR3 comprises 15 residues. This chain's CDR3 is CASSQEDSISYEQYF. The CDR3 DNA sequence: TGCGCCAGCAGCCAAGAGGACAGTATCTCCTACGAGCAGTACTTC.

This clonotype was counted at least ten times. The chain recombines TRBV12-5 with TRBJ2-5, with D hard to call. Germline lookup yields CDR1 LGHNT and CDR2 FRNRAP. The length of the CDR3 is 11 residues. The germline V and J ends were trimmed by 2 bases and 5 bases, with 3 bases remaining between them. CDR3 region: CASGLFETQYF. The CDR3 DNA reads TGTGCTAGTGGTTTGTTTGAGACCCAGTACTTC.